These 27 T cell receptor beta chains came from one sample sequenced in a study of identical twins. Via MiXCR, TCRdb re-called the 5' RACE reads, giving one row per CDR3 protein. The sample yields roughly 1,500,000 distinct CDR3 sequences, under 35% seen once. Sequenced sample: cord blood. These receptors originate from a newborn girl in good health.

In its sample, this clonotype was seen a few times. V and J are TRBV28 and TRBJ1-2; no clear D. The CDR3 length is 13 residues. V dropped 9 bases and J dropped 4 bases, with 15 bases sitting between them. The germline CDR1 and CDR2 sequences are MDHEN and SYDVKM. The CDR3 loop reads CASALARLYGYTF. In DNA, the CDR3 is TGTGCCAGTGCTTTGGCGCGTCTCTATGGCTACACCTTC.

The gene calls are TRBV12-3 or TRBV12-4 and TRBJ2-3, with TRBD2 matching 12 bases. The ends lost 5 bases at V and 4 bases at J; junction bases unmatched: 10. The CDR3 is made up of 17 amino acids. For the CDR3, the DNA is TGTGCCAGCAGTCCTTATGGGACTAGCGGGTATCCAGATACGCAGTATTTT. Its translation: CASSPYGTSGYPDTQYF.

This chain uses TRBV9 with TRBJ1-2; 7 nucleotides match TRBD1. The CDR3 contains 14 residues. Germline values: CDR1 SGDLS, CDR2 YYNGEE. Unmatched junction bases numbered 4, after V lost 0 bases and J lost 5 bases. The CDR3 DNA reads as TGTGCCAGCAGCGTAGCCCCGGGACAGTATGGCTACACCTTC. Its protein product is CASSVAPGQYGYTF.

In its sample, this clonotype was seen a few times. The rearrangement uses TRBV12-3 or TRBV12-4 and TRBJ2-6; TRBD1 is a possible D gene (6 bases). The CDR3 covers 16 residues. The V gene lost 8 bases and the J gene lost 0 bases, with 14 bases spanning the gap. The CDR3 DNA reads TGTGCCAGCTCCGACAGGCTTTCCTCTGGGGCCAACGTCCTGACTTTC. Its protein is CASSDRLSSGANVLTF.

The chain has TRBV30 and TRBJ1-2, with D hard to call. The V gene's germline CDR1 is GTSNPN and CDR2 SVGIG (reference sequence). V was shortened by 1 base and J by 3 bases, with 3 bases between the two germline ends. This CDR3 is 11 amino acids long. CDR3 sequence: CAWSGHYGYTF. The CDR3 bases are TGTGCCTGGAGTGGACACTATGGCTACACCTTC.

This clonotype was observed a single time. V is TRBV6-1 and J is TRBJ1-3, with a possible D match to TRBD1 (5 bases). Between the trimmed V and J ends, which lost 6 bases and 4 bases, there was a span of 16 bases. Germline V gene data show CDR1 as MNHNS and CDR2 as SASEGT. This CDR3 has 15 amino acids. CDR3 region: CASRTIGQSGNTIYF. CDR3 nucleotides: TGTGCCAGCAGGACGATTGGACAATCCGGAAACACCATATATTTT.

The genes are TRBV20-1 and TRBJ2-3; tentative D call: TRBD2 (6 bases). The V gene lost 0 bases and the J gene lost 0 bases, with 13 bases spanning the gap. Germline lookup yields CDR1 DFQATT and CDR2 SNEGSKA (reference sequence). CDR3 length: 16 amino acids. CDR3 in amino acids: CSARDRAGTSTDTQYF. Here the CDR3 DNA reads TGCAGTGCTAGAGATAGGGCGGGGACTAGCACAGATACGCAGTATTTT.

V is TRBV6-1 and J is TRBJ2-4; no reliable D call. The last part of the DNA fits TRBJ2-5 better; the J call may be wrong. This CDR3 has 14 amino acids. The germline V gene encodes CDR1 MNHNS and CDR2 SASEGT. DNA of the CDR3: TGTGCCAGCAGTGTGTGGGTCTTTGGGGAGACCCAGTACTTC. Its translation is CASSVWVFGETQYF.

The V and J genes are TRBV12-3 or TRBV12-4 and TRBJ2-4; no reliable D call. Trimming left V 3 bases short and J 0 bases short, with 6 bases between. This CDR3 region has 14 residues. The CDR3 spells CASSFWEAKNIQYF. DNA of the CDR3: TGTGCCAGCAGTTTCTGGGAAGCCAAAAACATTCAGTACTTC.

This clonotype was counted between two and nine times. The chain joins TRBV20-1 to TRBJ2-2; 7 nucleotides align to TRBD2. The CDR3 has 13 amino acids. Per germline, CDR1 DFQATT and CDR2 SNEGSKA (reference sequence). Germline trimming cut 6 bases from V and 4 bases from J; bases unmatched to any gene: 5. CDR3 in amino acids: CSAPREGTGELFF. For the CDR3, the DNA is TGCAGTGCCCCCAGGGAGGGCACCGGGGAGCTGTTTTTT.

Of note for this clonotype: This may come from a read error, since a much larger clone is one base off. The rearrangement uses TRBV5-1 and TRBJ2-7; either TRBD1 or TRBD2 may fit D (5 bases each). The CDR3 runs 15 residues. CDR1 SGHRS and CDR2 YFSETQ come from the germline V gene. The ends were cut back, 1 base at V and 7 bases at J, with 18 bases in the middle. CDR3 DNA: TGCGCCAGCAGCTTGTTGGCAGGGAGCCACAATGAGCAGTACTTC. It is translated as CASSLLAGSHNEQYF.

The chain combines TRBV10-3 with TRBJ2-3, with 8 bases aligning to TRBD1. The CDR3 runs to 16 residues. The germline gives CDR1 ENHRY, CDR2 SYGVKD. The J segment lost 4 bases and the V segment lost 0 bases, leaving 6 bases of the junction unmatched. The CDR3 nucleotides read TGTGCCATCAGTGAGTCACGAGGGACAGGACCAGATACGCAGTATTTT. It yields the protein CAISESRGTGPDTQYF.

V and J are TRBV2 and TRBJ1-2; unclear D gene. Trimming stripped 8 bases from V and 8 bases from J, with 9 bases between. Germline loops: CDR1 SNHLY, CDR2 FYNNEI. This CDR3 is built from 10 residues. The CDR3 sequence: CASLIGGYTF. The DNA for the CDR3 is TGTGCCAGCTTGATAGGGGGCTACACCTTC.

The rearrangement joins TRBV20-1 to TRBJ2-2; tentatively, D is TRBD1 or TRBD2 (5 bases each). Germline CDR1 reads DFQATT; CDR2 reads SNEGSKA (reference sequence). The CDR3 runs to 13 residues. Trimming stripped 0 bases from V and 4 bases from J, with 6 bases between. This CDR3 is CSAREGTTGELFF. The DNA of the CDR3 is TGCAGTGCTAGAGAAGGGACCACCGGGGAGCTGTTTTTT.

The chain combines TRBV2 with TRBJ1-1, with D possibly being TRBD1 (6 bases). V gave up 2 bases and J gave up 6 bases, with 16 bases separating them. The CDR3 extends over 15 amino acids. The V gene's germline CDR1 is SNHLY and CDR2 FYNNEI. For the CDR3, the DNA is TGTGCCAGCAGTGAACTAGGATTACAGGGATCTGAAGCTTTCTTT. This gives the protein CASSELGLQGSEAFF.

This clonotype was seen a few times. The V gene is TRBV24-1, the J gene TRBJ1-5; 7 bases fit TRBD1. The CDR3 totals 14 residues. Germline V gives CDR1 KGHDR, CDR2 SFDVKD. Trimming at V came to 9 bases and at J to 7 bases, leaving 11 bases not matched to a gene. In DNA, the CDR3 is TGTGCCACCGGGGGGAGACAGGGTAAACAGCCCCAGCATTTT. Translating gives CATGGRQGKQPQHF.

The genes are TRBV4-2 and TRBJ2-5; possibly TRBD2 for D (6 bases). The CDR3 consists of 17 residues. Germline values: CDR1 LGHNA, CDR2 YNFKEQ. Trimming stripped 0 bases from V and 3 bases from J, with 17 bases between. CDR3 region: CASSQDSVGGAKETQYF. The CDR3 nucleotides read TGTGCCAGCAGCCAAGACTCTGTTGGCGGGGCTAAAGAGACCCAGTACTTC.

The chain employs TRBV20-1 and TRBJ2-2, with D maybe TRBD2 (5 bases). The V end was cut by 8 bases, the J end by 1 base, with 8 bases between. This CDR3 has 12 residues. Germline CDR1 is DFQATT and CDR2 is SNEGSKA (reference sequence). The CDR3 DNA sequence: TGCAGTTTTCGGGAGAACACCGGGGAGCTGTTTTTT. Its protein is CSFRENTGELFF.

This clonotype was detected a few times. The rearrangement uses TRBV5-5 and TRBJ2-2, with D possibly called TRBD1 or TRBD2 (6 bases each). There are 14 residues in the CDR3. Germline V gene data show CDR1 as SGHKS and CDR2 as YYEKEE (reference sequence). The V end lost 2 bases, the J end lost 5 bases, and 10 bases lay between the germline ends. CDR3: CASSFQGRTGELFF. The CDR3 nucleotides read TGTGCCAGCAGCTTCCAGGGGAGGACCGGGGAGCTGTTTTTT. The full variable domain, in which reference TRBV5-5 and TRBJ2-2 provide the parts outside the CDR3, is DAGVTQSPTHLIKTRGQQVTLRCSPISGHKSVSWYQQVLGQGPQFIFQYYEKEERGRGNFPDRFSARQFPNYSSELNVNALLLGDSALYLCASSFQGRTGELFFGEGSRLTVL.

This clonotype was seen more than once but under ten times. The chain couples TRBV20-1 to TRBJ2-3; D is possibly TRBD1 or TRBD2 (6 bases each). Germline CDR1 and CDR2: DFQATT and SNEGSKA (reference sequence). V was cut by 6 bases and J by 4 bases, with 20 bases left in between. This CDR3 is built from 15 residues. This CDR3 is CSAPTTGAVADTQYF. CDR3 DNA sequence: TGCAGTGCACCCACCACGGGGGCGGTAGCAGATACGCAGTATTTT.

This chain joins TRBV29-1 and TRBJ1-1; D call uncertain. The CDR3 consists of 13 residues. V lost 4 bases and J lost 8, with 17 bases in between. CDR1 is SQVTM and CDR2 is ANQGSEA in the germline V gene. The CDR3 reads CSVAYRRSQEAFF. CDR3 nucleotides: TGCAGCGTTGCCTACCGGCGGTCCCAGGAAGCTTTCTTT.

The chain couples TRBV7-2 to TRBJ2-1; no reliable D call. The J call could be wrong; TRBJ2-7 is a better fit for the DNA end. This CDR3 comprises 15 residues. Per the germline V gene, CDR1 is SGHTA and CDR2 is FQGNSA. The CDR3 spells CASSLHLGSYNEQYF. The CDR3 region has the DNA TGTGCCAGCAGCTTACATCTGGGCTCCTACAATGAGCAGTACTTC.

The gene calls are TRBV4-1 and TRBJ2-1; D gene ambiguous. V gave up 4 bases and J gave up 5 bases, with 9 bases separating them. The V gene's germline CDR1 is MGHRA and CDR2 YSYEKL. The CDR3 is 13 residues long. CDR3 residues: CASSRRSHNEQFF. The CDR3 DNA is TGCGCCAGCAGCCGGCGGAGCCACAATGAGCAGTTCTTC.

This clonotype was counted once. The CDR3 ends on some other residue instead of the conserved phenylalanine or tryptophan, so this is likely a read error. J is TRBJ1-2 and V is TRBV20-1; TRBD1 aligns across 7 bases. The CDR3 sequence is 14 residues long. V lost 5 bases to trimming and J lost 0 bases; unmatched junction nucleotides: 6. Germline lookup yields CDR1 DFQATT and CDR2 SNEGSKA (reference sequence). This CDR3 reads CSALGQAANYGYTY. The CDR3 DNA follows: TGCAGTGCTCTTGGACAGGCCGCTAACTATGGCTACACCTAC.

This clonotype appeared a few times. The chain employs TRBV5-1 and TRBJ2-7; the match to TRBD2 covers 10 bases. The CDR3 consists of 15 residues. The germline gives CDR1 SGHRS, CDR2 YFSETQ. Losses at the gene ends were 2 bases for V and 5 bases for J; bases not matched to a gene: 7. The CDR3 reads CASSFLSGGANEQYF. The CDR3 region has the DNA TGCGCCAGCAGCTTTCTCAGCGGGGGGGCAAACGAGCAGTACTTC.

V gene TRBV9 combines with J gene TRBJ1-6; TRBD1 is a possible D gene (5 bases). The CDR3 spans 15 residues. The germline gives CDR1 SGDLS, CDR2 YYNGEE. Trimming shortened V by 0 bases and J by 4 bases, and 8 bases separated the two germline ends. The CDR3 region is CASSVAQGYNSPLHF. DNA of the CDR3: TGTGCCAGCAGCGTAGCTCAGGGATATAATTCACCCCTCCACTTT.

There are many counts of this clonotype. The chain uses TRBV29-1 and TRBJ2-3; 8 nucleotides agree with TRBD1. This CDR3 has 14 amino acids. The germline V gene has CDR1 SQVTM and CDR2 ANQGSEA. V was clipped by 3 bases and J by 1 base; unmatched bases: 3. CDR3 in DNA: TGCAGCGTTGAGGGGACAGGTCGCACAGATACGCAGTATTTT. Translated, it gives CSVEGTGRTDTQYF.